The 29 T cell receptor beta chains presented below share a single source sample, sequenced in a study of monozygotic twins with inflammatory bowel disease. After re-calling the 5' RACE reads, TCRdb lists one entry per CDR3 protein, DNA absent. The listing contains about 350,000 distinct CDR3 sequences. Sequenced input: blood. These receptors came from a human donor with ulcerative colitis or Crohn's disease, or a healthy co-twin of an affected twin (not recorded which).

The chain couples TRBV19 to TRBJ1-1; no DNA is available, so the TRBD1 call from TCRdb remains unchecked. The CDR3 has 16 amino acids. Germline lookup yields CDR1 LNHDA and CDR2 SQIVND (reference sequence). This CDR3 reads CASSVTGGRGNTEAFF.

J is TRBJ2-1 and V is TRBV7-9. CDR1 SEHNR and CDR2 FQNEAQ come from the germline V gene (reference sequence). The CDR3 is 12 residues long. The CDR3 protein is CASSLVNHEQFF.

V and J are TRBV7-9 and TRBJ2-4. Per germline, CDR1 SEHNR and CDR2 FQNEAQ (reference sequence). The CDR3 consists of 15 residues. The CDR3 is CASSLGGGGKNIQYF.

V gene TRBV2 combines with J gene TRBJ2-7. Germline V gene data show CDR1 as SNHLY and CDR2 as FYNNEI. This CDR3 has 15 residues. This CDR3 is CASSEGWVISYEQYF.

The chain has TRBV7-2 and TRBJ2-7; the TCRdb call, TRBD2, lacks DNA for checking. Germline CDR1 is SGHTA and CDR2 is FQGNSA. The CDR3 spans 15 residues. CDR3 sequence: CASSSVGGGGGEQYF.

J is TRBJ2-3 and V is TRBV21-1; lacking DNA, the TRBD1 call made by TCRdb goes unchecked. TRBV21-1 is a documented pseudogene. The CDR3 extends over 19 amino acids. The CDR3 is CASSKILSVGSFGIDTQYF.

V and J are TRBV10-2 and TRBJ2-2; no DNA is available, so the TRBD2 call from TCRdb remains unchecked. Germline V gives CDR1 WSHSY, CDR2 SAAADI. This CDR3 contains 16 residues. The chain's CDR3 is CASSERTSGGAGELFF.

The CDR3 loop is CASSSYIHQGQETQYF. The chain carries TRBV7-9 and TRBJ2-5; lacking DNA, the TRBD1 call made by TCRdb goes unchecked. The germline V gene encodes CDR1 SEHNR and CDR2 FQNEAQ (reference sequence). The CDR3 contains 16 residues.

The CDR3 is CASSLVAGTYEQYF. This sequence joins TRBV5-1 and TRBJ2-7; the D call of TRBD2 rests on TCRdb alone, since no DNA is present to check it. The CDR3 runs 14 residues. The germline V gene has CDR1 SGHRS and CDR2 YFSETQ.

The chain couples TRBV5-6 to TRBJ2-5; TCRdb lists TRBD2, though no DNA is available to test this call. Germline V CDR1 and CDR2: SGHDT, YYEEEE. The CDR3 totals 14 residues. The chain's CDR3 is CASSRGRGGETQYF.

V usage is TRBV6-1 and J usage is TRBJ1-4. CDR1 and CDR2 (germline): MNHNS, SASEGT. The CDR3 contains 14 residues. The CDR3 region is CASRGTTTKEKLFF.

The chain links TRBV20-1 to TRBJ2-3; the D gene TCRdb calls, TRBD1, cannot be checked with no DNA. This CDR3 is 14 amino acids long. Germline assignment: CDR1 DFQATT and CDR2 SNEGSKA (reference sequence). CDR3 sequence: CSARPGGAGDTQYF.

The chain is built from TRBV7-9 and TRBJ1-6. CDR3 length: 13 residues. In germline, CDR1 is SEHNR, CDR2 FQNEAQ (reference sequence). CDR3 amino acids: CASSLEENSPLHF. Drawing the rest from reference TRBV7-9 and TRBJ1-6, the complete variable domain is DTGVSQNPRHKITKRGQNVTFRCDPISEHNRLYWYRQTLGQGPEFLTYFQNEAQLEKSRLLSDRFSAERPKGSFSTLEIQRTEQGDSAMYLCASSLEENSPLHFGNGTRLTVT.

V gene TRBV4-1 combines with J gene TRBJ2-7; the TCRdb D gene call, TRBD1, has no DNA to confirm it. In germline, CDR1 is MGHRA, CDR2 YSYEKL. The CDR3 covers 15 residues. The CDR3 sequence is CASSQGNWDTYEQYF.

The rearrangement uses TRBV7-9 and TRBJ2-1; TCRdb proposes TRBD1, but this gene call is untestable without DNA. The CDR3 runs 13 residues. The germline CDR1 and CDR2 sequences are SEHNR and FQNEAQ (reference sequence). The CDR3 loop reads CASTRQGLEEQFF. Together with reference TRBV7-9 and TRBJ2-1, the CDR3 gives the full variable domain: DTGVSQNPRHKITKRGQNVTFRCDPISEHNRLYWYRQTLGQGPEFLTYFQNEAQLEKSRLLSDRFSAERPKGSFSTLEIQRTEQGDSAMYLCASTRQGLEEQFFGPGTRLTVL.

The chain has TRBV18 and TRBJ2-1; TCRdb selects TRBD1, and the lack of DNA leaves this call unchecked. The CDR3 runs to 17 residues. Germline values: CDR1 KGHSH, CDR2 LQKENI. The CDR3 sequence: CASSPRDRGQEGNEQFF.

The V gene is TRBV3-1, the J gene TRBJ1-1. Germline assignment: CDR1 LGHDT and CDR2 YNNKEL (reference sequence). This CDR3 is built from 14 residues. The CDR3 sequence: CASSQKRGNTEAFF.

The chain has TRBV15 and TRBJ1-1; without DNA, the TCRdb call of TRBD1 cannot be checked. There are 15 residues in the CDR3. From germline, CDR1 is LNHNV and CDR2 YYDKDF (reference sequence). The CDR3 spells CATSRVGGLNTEAFF. Using reference TRBV15 and TRBJ1-1 for the parts outside the CDR3, the full variable domain is DAMVIQNPRYQVTQFGKPVTLSCSQTLNHNVMYWYQQKSSQAPKLLFHYYDKDFNNEADTPDNFQSRRPNTSFCFLDIRSPGLGDTAMYLCATSRVGGLNTEAFFGQGTRLTVV.

The chain recombines TRBV25-1 with TRBJ1-3; checking the TCRdb D call of TRBD1 is not possible without DNA. CDR3 length: 16 residues. The germline V gene has CDR1 MGHDK and CDR2 SYGVNS. The CDR3 protein is CASSEGARDLGNTIYF.

CDR3 region: CSARSGYTYEQYF. This sequence joins TRBV20-1 and TRBJ2-7; TCRdb selects TRBD2, and the lack of DNA leaves this call unchecked. Germline V gene sequence: CDR1 DFQATT, CDR2 SNEGSKA (reference sequence). The CDR3 totals 13 residues.

J is TRBJ2-1 and V is TRBV4-3; TCRdb returns TRBD2, unconfirmable since there is no DNA. The CDR3 is 16 residues long. Germline V CDR1 and CDR2: LGHNA, YSLEER. This CDR3 is CASSQEMAGGDNEQFF.

The chain has TRBV5-4 and TRBJ1-3; the D call from TCRdb, TRBD1, cannot be confirmed without DNA. This CDR3 spans 22 amino acids. The germline V gene encodes CDR1 SGHNT and CDR2 YYREEE (reference sequence). CDR3 in amino acids: CASSLAYGKSDRGLRPGNTIYF.

This rearrangement joins TRBV2 to TRBJ2-2; TCRdb selects TRBD1, and the lack of DNA leaves this call unchecked. The CDR3 is 15 amino acids. CDR1 and CDR2 from the germline V gene are SNHLY and FYNNEI. The CDR3 here is CASSAGGDNTGELFF.

CDR3 sequence reads: CATSQESLTTIYF. The chain recombines TRBV15 with TRBJ1-3. Germline CDR1 and CDR2: LNHNV and YYDKDF (reference sequence). The CDR3 is made up of 13 amino acids.

The chain recombines TRBV29-1 with TRBJ2-1; TCRdb gives TRBD1 as the D gene, but with no DNA this cannot be confirmed. The CDR3 is 13 amino acids. Germline CDR1 and CDR2: SQVTM and ANQGSEA. This CDR3 is CSVLPDRGNEQFF.

CDR3 residues: CASSLGEGGMNTEAFF. This chain uses TRBV5-1 with TRBJ1-1; TCRdb outputs TRBD1, but without DNA this stays unchecked. The CDR3 extends over 16 amino acids. In germline, CDR1 is SGHRS, CDR2 YFSETQ.

The V gene is TRBV6-1, the J gene TRBJ2-6; TCRdb indicates TRBD1, and absent DNA this call remains unverified. CDR1 MNHNS and CDR2 SASEGT come from the germline V gene. The CDR3 loop spans 16 amino acids. The CDR3 reads CASSSLGRVGANVLTF.

The chain's CDR3 is CAISESGLAGANEQFF. This sequence joins TRBV10-3 and TRBJ2-1; TCRdb outputs TRBD2, but without DNA this stays unchecked. CDR3 size: 16 residues. CDR1 and CDR2 (germline): ENHRY, SYGVKD.

V gene TRBV24-1 combines with J gene TRBJ2-2; the TCRdb call, TRBD1, lacks DNA for checking. This CDR3 comprises 16 residues. Germline V gives CDR1 KGHDR, CDR2 SFDVKD. CDR3: CATSDLRQGNTGELFF.